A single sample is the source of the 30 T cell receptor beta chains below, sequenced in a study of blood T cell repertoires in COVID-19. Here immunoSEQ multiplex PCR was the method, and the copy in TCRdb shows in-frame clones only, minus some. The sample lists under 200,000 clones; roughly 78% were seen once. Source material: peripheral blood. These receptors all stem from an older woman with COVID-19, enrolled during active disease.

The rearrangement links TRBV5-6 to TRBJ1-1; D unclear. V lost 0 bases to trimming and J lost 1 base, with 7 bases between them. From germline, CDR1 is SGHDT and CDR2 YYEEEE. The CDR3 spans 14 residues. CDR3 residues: CASSLGPGNTEAFF. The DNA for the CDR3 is TGTGCCAGCAGCTTGGGGCCAGGGAACACTGAAGCTTTCTTT.

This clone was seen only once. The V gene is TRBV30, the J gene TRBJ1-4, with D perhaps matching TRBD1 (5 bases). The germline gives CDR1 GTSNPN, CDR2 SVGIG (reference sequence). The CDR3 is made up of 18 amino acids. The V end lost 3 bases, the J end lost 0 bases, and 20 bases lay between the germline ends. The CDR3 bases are TGTGCCTGGAGCCTTAATGCCGGGACGGGGGCAACTAATGAAAAACTGTTTTTT. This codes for CAWSLNAGTGATNEKLFF.

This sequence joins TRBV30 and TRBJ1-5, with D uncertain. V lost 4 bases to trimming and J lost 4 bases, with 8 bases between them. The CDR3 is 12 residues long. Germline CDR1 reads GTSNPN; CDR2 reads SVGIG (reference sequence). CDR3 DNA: TGTGCCTGGAACCGGGATAATCAGCCCCAGCATTTT. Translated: CAWNRDNQPQHF.

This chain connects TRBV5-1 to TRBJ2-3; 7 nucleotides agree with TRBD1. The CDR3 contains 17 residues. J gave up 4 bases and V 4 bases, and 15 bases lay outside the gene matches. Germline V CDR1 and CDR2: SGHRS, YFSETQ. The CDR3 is CASSRNPGQRGADTQYF. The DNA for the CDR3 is TGCGCCAGCAGCCGTAATCCGGGACAGAGAGGGGCAGATACGCAGTATTTT.

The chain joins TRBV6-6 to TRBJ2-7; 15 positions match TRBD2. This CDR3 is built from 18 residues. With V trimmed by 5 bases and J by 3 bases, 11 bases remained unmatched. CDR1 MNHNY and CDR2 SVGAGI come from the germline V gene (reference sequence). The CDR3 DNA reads TGTGCCAGCAGTCCGGGACTAGCGGGAGGTAATGTGGGCTACGAGCAGTACTTC. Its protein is CASSPGLAGGNVGYEQYF.

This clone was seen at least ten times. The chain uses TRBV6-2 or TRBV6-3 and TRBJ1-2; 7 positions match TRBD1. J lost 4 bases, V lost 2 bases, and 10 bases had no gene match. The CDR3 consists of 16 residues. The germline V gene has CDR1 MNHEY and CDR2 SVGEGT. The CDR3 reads CASSYASGTVLYGYTF. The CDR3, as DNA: TGTGCCAGCAGTTACGCTTCCGGGACAGTTCTCTATGGCTACACCTTC.

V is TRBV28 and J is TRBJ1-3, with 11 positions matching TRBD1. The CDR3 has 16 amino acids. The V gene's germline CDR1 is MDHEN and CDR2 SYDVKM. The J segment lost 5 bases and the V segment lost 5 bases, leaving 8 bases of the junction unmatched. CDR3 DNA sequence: TGTGCCAGCAGTACCCGGGACAGGGGGGGGCGAAACACCATATATTTT. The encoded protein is CASSTRDRGGRNTIYF.

CDR3 DNA sequence: TGTGCCAGCAGCTTTGACAGGGGCGGCACCGGGGAGCTGTTTTTT. It yields the protein CASSFDRGGTGELFF. This sequence joins TRBV7-2 and TRBJ2-2; 8 bases are shared with TRBD1. The V gene's germline CDR1 is SGHTA and CDR2 FQGNSA. V lost 3 bases to trimming and J lost 4 bases; unmatched junction nucleotides: 4. This CDR3 is 15 amino acids long. Full variable domain (rest looked up from reference TRBV7-2 and TRBJ2-2): GAGVSQSPSNKVTEKGKDVELRCDPISGHTALYWYRQSLGQGLEFLIYFQGNSAPDKSGLPSDRFSAERTGGSVSTLTIQRTQQEDSAVYLCASSFDRGGTGELFFGEGSRLTVL.

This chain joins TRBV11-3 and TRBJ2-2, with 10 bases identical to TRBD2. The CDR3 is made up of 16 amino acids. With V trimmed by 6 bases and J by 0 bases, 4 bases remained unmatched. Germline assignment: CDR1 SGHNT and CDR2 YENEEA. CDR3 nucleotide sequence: TGTGCCAGCAGTCCCGGACTAGCGGCGAACACCGGGGAGCTGTTTTTT. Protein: CASSPGLAANTGELFF.

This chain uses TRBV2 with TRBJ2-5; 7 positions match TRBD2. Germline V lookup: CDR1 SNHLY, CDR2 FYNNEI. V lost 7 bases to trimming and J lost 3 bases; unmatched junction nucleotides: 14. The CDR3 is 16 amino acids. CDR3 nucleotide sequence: TGTGCCAGCACCACAACCCCGGGACTACAAAAAGAGACCCAGTACTTC. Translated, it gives CASTTTPGLQKETQYF. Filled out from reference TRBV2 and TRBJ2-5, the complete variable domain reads EPEVTQTPSHQVTQMGQEVILRCVPISNHLYFYWYRQILGQKVEFLVSFYNNEISEKSEIFDDQFSVERPDGSNFTLKIRSTKLEDSAMYFCASTTTPGLQKETQYFGPGTRLLVL.

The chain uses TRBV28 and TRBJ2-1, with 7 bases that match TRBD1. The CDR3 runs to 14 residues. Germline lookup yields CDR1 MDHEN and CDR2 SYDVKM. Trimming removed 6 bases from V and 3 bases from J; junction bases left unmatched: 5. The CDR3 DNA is TGTGCCAGCAGCGGGACAGCAAGCTACAATGAGCAGTTCTTC. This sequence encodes CASSGTASYNEQFF.

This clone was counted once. CDR3 sequence (DNA): TGCGCCAGCAGCTTGTTTGCTGGACAGGCGCAAGGCTACACCTTC. Its protein is CASSLFAGQAQGYTF. V and J are TRBV5-1 and TRBJ1-2; 7 bases agree with TRBD1. The germline V gene encodes CDR1 SGHRS and CDR2 YFSETQ. The V and J ends lost 1 base and 8 bases, in that order; junction bases with no gene match: 11. There are 15 residues in the CDR3.

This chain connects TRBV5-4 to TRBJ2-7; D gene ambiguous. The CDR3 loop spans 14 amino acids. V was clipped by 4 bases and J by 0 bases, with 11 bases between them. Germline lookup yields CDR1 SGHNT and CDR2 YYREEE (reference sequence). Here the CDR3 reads CASSPEWSSYEQYF. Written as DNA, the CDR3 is TGTGCCAGCAGCCCGGAATGGAGCTCCTACGAGCAGTACTTC.

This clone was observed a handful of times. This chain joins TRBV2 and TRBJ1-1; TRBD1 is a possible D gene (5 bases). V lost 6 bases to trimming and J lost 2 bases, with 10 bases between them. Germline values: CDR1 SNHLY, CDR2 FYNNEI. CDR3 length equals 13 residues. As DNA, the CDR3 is TGTGCCAGCAGCCGGGGGGAAAACACTGAAGCTTTCTTT. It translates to CASSRGENTEAFF.

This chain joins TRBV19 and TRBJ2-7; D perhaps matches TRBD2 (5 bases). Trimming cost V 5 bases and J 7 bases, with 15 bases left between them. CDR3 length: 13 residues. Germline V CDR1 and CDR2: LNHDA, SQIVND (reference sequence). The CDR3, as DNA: TGTGCCAGTAGTTCAACCCTAGCCGCGGAGCAGTACGTC. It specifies CASSSTLAAEQYV.

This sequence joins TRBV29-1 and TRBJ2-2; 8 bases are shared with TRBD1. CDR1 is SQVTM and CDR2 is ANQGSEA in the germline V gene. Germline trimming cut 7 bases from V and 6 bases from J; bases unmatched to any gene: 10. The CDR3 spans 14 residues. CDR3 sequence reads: CSARTGNIAGELFF. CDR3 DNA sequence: TGCAGCGCCAGGACAGGGAATATTGCCGGGGAGCTGTTTTTT.

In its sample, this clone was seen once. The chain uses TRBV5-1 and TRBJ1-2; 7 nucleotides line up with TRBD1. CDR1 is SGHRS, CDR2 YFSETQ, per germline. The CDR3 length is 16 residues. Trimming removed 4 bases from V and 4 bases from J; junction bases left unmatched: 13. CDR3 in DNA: TGCGCCAGCAGCCTTGGTAGGGGGCGGCAACCCTATGGCTACACCTTC. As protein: CASSLGRGRQPYGYTF.

The CDR3 sequence is CAIPSETGTGMGGPLHF. The CDR3 DNA follows: TGTGCCATCCCATCGGAGACCGGCACTGGTATGGGGGGACCCCTCCACTTT. The V call is TRBV28, the J call TRBJ1-6; the D gene is possibly TRBD1 (5 bases). Germline lookup yields CDR1 MDHEN and CDR2 SYDVKM. The CDR3 contains 17 residues. Between the trimmed V and J ends, which lost 10 bases and 12 bases, there was a span of 31 bases.

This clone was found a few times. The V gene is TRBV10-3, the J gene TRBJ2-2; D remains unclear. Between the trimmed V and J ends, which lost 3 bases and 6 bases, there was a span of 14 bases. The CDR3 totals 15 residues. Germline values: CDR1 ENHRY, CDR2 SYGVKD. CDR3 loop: CAISDDDSHAGELFF. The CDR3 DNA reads TGTGCCATCAGTGACGACGACTCCCACGCCGGGGAGCTGTTTTTT.

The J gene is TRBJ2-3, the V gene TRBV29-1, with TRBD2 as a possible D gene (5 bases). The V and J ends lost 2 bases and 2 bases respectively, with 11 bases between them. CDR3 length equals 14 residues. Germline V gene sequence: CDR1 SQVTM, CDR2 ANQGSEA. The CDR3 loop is CSVERGAYTDTQYF. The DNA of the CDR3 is TGCAGCGTTGAACGGGGTGCCTACACAGATACGCAGTATTTT.

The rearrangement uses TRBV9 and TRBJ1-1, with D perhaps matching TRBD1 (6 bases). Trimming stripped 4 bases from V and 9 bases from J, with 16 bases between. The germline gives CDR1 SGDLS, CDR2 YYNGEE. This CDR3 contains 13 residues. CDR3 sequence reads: CASSTQTGSQAFF. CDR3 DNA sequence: TGTGCCAGCAGCACCCAAACAGGGTCGCAAGCTTTCTTT.

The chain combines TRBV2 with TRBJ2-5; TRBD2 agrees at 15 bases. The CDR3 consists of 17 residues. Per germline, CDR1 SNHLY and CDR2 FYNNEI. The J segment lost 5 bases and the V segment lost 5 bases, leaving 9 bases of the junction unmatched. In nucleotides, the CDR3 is TGTGCCAGCAGTCCCCGAGGGACTAGCGGGGGGATTGAGACCCAGTACTTC. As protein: CASSPRGTSGGIETQYF.

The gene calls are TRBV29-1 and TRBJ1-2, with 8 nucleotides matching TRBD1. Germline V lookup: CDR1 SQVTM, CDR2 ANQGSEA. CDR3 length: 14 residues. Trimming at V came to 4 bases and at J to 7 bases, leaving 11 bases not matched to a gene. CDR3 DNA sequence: TGCAGCGTTGGCCGGGACGACAGGGGCGGTGGCTACACCTTC. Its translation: CSVGRDDRGGGYTF. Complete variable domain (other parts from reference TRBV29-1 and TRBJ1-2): SAVISQKPSRDICQRGTSLTIQCQVDSQVTMMFWYRQQPGQSLTLIATANQGSEATYESGFVIDKFPISRPNLTFSTLTVSNMSPEDSSIYLCSVGRDDRGGGYTFGSGTRLTVV.

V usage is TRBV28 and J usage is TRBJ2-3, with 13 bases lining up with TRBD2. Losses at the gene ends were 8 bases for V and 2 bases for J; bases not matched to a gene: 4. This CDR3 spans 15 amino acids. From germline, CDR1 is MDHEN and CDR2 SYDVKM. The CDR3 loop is CASGGLAGYTDTQYF. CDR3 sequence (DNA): TGTGCCAGCGGGGGACTAGCGGGATACACAGATACGCAGTATTTT. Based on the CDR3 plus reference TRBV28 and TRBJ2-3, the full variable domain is DVKVTQSSRYLVKRTGEKVFLECVQDMDHENMFWYRQDPGLGLRLIYFSYDVKMKEKGDIPEGYSVSREKKERFSLILESASTNQTSMYLCASGGLAGYTDTQYFGPGTRLTVL.

DNA for the CDR3: TGTGCCTGGAACTCAGGGGTCGGCACCGGGGAGCTGTTTTTT. The encoded protein is CAWNSGVGTGELFF. The rearrangement links TRBV30 to TRBJ2-2; D possibly corresponds to TRBD1 (6 bases). V dropped 4 bases and J dropped 4 bases, with 13 bases sitting between them. CDR1 and CDR2 (germline): GTSNPN, SVGIG (reference sequence). The CDR3 is made up of 14 amino acids.

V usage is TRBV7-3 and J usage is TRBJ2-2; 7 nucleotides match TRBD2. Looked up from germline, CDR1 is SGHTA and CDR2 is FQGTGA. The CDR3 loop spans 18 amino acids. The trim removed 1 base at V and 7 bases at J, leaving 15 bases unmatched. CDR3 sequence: CASSLIWAGEPTSGELFF. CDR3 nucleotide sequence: TGTGCCAGCAGCTTAATTTGGGCGGGGGAACCCACAAGCGGGGAGCTGTTTTTT.

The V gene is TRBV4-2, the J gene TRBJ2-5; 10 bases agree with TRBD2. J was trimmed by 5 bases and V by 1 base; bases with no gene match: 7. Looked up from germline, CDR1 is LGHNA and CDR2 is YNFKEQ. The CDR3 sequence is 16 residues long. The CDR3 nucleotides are TGTGCCAGCAGCCAAGGGGCTAGCGGGGGCCCGGAGACCCAGTACTTC. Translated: CASSQGASGGPETQYF.

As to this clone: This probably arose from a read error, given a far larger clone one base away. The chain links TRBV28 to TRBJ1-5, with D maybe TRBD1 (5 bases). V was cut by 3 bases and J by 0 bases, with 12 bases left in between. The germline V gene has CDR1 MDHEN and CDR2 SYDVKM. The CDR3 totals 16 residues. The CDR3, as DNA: TGTGCCAGCAGTTTGGGGCAGGGATTTAGCAATCAGCCCCAGCATTTT. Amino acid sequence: CASSLGQGFSNQPQHF.

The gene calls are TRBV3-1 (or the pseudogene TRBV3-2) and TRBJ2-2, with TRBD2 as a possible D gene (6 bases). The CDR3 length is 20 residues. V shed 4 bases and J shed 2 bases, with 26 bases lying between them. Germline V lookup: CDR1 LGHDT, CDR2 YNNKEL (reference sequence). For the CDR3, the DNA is TGTGCCAGCAGCCCAAAGAAGTTGGTCTGGGACTGGAAAAACACCGGGGAGCTGTTTTTT. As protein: CASSPKKLVWDWKNTGELFF.

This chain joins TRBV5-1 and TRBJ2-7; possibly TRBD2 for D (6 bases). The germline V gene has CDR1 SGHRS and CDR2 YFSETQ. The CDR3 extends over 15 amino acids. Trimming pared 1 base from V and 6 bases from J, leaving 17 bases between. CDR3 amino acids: CASSLSGAGRGEQYF. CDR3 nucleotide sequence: TGCGCCAGCAGCTTGAGTGGGGCCGGGCGGGGCGAGCAGTACTTC.